This TCR beta chain was sequenced during a study of blood T cell repertoires in COVID-19. V shed 0 bases and J shed 4 bases, with 10 bases lying between them. The CDR3 is made up of 15 amino acids. Germline lookup yields CDR1 SNHLY and CDR2 FYNNEI. TCRdb's table, derived via immunoSEQ multiplex PCR, lists solely in-frame clones and lacks some. The table lists 250,000 to 350,000 clones, about 89% of them singletons. The sequenced sample consisted of peripheral blood. The origin of this receptor is a woman in her fifties or sixties who had recovered from COVID-19. The chain uses TRBV2 and TRBJ1-5; D is ambiguous. CDR3 in amino acids: CASSEAVAENQPQHF. In DNA, the CDR3 is TGTGCCAGCAGTGAAGCCGTGGCGGAGAATCAGCCCCAGCATTTT.